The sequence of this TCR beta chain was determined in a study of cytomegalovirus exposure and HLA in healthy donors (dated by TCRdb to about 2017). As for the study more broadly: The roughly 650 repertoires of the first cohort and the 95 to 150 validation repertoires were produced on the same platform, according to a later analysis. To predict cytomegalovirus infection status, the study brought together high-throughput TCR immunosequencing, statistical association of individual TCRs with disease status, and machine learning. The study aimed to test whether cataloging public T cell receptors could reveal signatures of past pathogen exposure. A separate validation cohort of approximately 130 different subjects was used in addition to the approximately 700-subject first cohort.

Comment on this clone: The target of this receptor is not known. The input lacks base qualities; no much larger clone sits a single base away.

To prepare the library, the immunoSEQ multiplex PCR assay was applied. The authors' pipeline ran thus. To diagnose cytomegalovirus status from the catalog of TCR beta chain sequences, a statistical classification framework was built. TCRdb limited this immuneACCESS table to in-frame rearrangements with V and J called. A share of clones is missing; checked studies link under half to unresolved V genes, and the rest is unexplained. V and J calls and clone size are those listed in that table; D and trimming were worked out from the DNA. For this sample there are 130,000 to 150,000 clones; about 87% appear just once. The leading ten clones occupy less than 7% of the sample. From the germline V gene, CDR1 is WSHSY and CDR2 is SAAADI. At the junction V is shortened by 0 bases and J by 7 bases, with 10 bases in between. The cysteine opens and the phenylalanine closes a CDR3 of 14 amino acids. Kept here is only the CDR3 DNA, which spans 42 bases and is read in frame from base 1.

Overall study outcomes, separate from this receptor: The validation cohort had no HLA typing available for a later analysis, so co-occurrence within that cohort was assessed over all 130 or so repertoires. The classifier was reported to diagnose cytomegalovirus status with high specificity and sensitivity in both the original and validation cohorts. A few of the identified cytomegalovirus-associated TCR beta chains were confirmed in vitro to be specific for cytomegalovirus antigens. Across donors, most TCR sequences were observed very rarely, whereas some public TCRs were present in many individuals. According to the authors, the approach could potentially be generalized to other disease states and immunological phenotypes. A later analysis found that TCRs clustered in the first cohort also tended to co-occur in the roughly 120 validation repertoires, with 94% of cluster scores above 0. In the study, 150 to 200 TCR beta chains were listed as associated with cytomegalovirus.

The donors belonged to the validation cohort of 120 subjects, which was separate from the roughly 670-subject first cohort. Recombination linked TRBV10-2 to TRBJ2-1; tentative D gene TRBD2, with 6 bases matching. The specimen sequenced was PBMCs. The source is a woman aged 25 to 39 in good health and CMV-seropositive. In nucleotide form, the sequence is TGCGCCAGCAGTGAGTCTCCGGGAGCTAATGAGCAGTTCTTC. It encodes CASSESPGANEQFF.